What follows are 21 T cell receptor beta chains derived from one specimen sequenced in a study of human T cells and chemical hapten exposure. MiXCR, run by TCRdb on the RACE reads, gives a single entry per CDR3 protein. The repertoire holds about 120,000 distinct CDR3 sequences, with 13% as singletons. Time point: pre-sensitization, week 0. Treatment given: therapeutic diphenylcyclopropenone sensitization with weekly scalp DPC. Sequenced material: whole blood, taken in connection with sensitization to the hapten diphenylcyclopropenone (DPC). The receptor source for this set is a young woman with alopecia areata. Some clones in this sample may be carry-over from other donors' samples.

In its sample, this clonotype was seen a few times. This chain uses TRBV7-3 with TRBJ2-1; 10 nucleotides agree with TRBD2. V lost 0 bases to trimming and J lost 7 bases; unmatched junction nucleotides: 6. The CDR3 is 16 amino acids. Germline V CDR1 and CDR2: SGHTA, FQGTGA. The CDR3 coding sequence is TGTGCCAGCAGCTTAACTTCGGCTAGCGGGGGTAATGAGCAGTTCTTC. Its protein is CASSLTSASGGNEQFF. Full variable domain (outside the CDR3, taken from reference TRBV7-3 and TRBJ2-1): GAGVSQTPSNKVTEKGKYVELRCDPISGHTALYWYRQSLGQGPEFLIYFQGTGAADDSGLPNDRFFAVRPEGSVSTLKIQRTERGDSAVYLCASSLTSASGGNEQFFGPGTRLTVL.

The chain uses TRBV28 and TRBJ1-2; 8 bases match TRBD1. The J segment lost 4 bases and the V segment lost 3 bases, leaving 7 bases of the junction unmatched. The CDR3 runs to 15 residues. Germline values: CDR1 MDHEN, CDR2 SYDVKM. DNA for the CDR3: TGTGCCAGCAGTTTCGTTGGACAGGGCGTCTATGGCTACACCTTC. It is translated as CASSFVGQGVYGYTF.

The chain carries TRBV20-1 and TRBJ2-3; D may be TRBD2 (6 bases). The CDR3 has 15 amino acids. V was cut by 5 bases and J by 3 bases, with 18 bases left in between. CDR1 is DFQATT and CDR2 is SNEGSKA in the germline V gene (reference sequence). CDR3 protein: CSAPRRGGVTDTQYF. Here the CDR3 DNA reads TGCAGTGCTCCCAGACGCGGCGGGGTAACAGATACGCAGTATTTT.

This clonotype was recorded at least ten times. The chain is built from TRBV4-3 and TRBJ1-5, with D unclear. The CDR3 sequence is 13 residues long. V lost 1 base, J lost 9 bases, and 10 bases lay in between. Germline CDR1 and CDR2: LGHNA and YSLEER. The CDR3 loop reads CASSQARGRPQHF. The CDR3 DNA reads TGCGCCAGCAGCCAAGCCCGAGGTCGGCCCCAGCATTTT.

This clonotype was counted only a few times. The chain employs TRBV5-4 and TRBJ1-6, with no clear D. V lost 8 bases and J lost 3, with 12 bases in between. In germline, CDR1 is SGHNT, CDR2 YYREEE (reference sequence). The length of the CDR3 is 14 residues. The CDR3 protein is CASTGPDYNSPLHF. Written as DNA, the CDR3 is TGTGCCAGTACCGGACCGGACTATAATTCACCCCTCCACTTT.

This clonotype was seen many times. The CDR3 sequence is CASSHDIPLQYF. In nucleotides, the CDR3 is TGTGCCAGCAGCCACGACATCCCCCTGCAGTATTTT. The chain is built from TRBV7-9 and TRBJ2-3, with no clear D. Germline V gene sequence: CDR1 SEHNR, CDR2 FQNEAQ (reference sequence). CDR3 length: 12 amino acids. V was cut by 5 bases and J by 11 bases, with 14 bases left in between.

The chain couples TRBV4-3 to TRBJ2-1; 12 bases agree with TRBD2. CDR3 size: 19 residues. From germline, CDR1 is LGHNA and CDR2 YSLEER. The junction had 16 bases not matched to a gene; V was cut back by 4 bases and J by 6 bases. The CDR3 protein is CASSRSGLGLAGRGNEQFF. The CDR3 coding sequence is TGCGCCAGCAGCCGGTCTGGGCTTGGACTAGCGGGGAGGGGCAATGAGCAGTTCTTC.

This rearrangement joins TRBV6-6 to TRBJ1-5; a possible D gene is TRBD1 (5 bases). V was clipped by 5 bases and J by 6 bases, with 14 bases between them. Germline CDR1 is MNHNY and CDR2 is SVGAGI (reference sequence). The length of the CDR3 is 14 residues. The CDR3 nucleotides read TGTGCCAGCAGTCCACCGGGGGGGTTTCAGCCCCAGCATTTT. Amino acids: CASSPPGGFQPQHF.

Only a few counts were recorded for this clonotype. V usage is TRBV5-1 and J usage is TRBJ2-5, with D tentatively TRBD1 or TRBD2 (5 bases each). V was pared by 4 bases and J by 1 base, with 14 bases between. Germline CDR1 is SGHRS and CDR2 is YFSETQ. The CDR3 runs 15 residues. The CDR3 coding sequence is TGCGCCAGCAGCCACCAGTCGGGGCGCCAAGAGACCCAGTACTTC. The encoded protein is CASSHQSGRQETQYF.

This clonotype was picked up a small number of times. The chain couples TRBV18 to TRBJ1-3; D perhaps matches TRBD1 (5 bases). The CDR3 runs 13 residues. V was pared by 6 bases and J by 4 bases, with 10 bases between. Germline assignment: CDR1 KGHSH and CDR2 LQKENI. The chain's CDR3 is CASSGAKGNTIYF. CDR3 in DNA: TGTGCCAGCTCCGGGGCAAAAGGAAACACCATATATTTT.

This clonotype was seen only a few times. The chain couples TRBV29-1 to TRBJ2-2; 7 bases fit TRBD1. The germline gives CDR1 SQVTM, CDR2 ANQGSEA. This CDR3 has 14 residues. With V trimmed by 6 bases and J by 4 bases, 8 bases remained unmatched. This CDR3 reads CSVADRAATGELFF. The CDR3 region has the DNA TGCAGCGTCGCTGACAGGGCGGCCACCGGGGAGCTGTTTTTT.

To note about this clonotype: Relative to the germline gene, one junction end is altered; a read error may explain this. The V and J genes are TRBV6-2 or TRBV6-3 and TRBJ1-5; no definite D call. Looked up from germline, CDR1 is MNHEY and CDR2 is SVGEGT. This CDR3 is built from 15 residues. The CDR3 is CASRQRVSSNQPQLF. DNA for the CDR3: TGTGCCAGCAGGCAAAGGGTTAGCAGCAATCAGCCCCAGCTTTTT.

The chain employs TRBV3-1 and TRBJ1-2; TRBD1 matches 7 bases. The germline gives CDR1 LGHDT, CDR2 YNNKEL (reference sequence). CDR3 size: 13 residues. V lost 2 bases and J lost 3; bases outside the gene matches: 0. CDR3 in amino acids: CASSQTGDYGYTF. DNA for the CDR3: TGTGCCAGCAGCCAAACAGGGGACTATGGCTACACCTTC.

This clonotype came up many times. The chain couples TRBV7-9 to TRBJ1-3; the D is unclear. The V gene lost 3 bases and the J gene lost 6 bases, with 6 bases spanning the gap. The CDR3 extends over 12 amino acids. Germline CDR1 SEHNR, CDR2 FQNEAQ (reference sequence). The CDR3 nucleotides read TGTGCCAGCAGCTTTTGGGAAAACACCATATATTTT. It specifies CASSFWENTIYF.

Only a few counts were recorded for this clonotype. The chain links TRBV29-1 to TRBJ2-1; D may correspond to TRBD1 or TRBD2 (5 bases each). The V end was cut by 8 bases, the J end by 7 bases, with 18 bases between. Germline-derived CDR1 and CDR2 are SQVTM and ANQGSEA. CDR3 size: 13 residues. CDR3 DNA sequence: TGCAGCACTCTCTCGGGGCCGAAGAATGAGCAGTTCTTC. Translation: CSTLSGPKNEQFF.

The chain joins TRBV28 to TRBJ1-5; tentative D call: TRBD1 (6 bases). The length of the CDR3 is 15 residues. CDR1 is MDHEN and CDR2 is SYDVKM in the germline V gene. V lost 3 bases to trimming and J lost 0 bases, with 9 bases between them. The chain's CDR3 is CASSFGQISNQPQHF. In DNA form, the CDR3 reads TGTGCCAGCAGTTTCGGACAGATTAGCAATCAGCCCCAGCATTTT.

This clonotype was seen a handful of times. The chain's CDR3 is CASSLVVGVVETQYF. The CDR3 DNA follows: TGTGCCAGCAGCTTAGTAGTGGGAGTCGTAGAGACCCAGTACTTC. This chain uses TRBV11-2 with TRBJ2-5; possible D gene TRBD2, 5 bases. Germline CDR1 SGHAT, CDR2 FQNNGV. V dropped 1 base and J dropped 4 bases, with 13 bases sitting between them. The CDR3 extends over 15 amino acids.

This clonotype was detected ten times or more. The genes are TRBV19 and TRBJ2-2, with D unclear. The CDR3 spans 16 residues. CDR1 is LNHDA, CDR2 SQIVND, per germline (reference sequence). The V gene lost 0 bases and the J gene lost 2 bases, with 10 bases spanning the gap. The CDR3 spells CASSIEVRLNTGELFF. Here the CDR3 DNA reads TGTGCCAGTAGTATAGAGGTCCGACTTAACACCGGGGAGCTGTTTTTT.

The chain uses TRBV7-9 and TRBJ1-1, with D unresolved. V was trimmed by 7 bases and J by 1 base, leaving 7 bases between them. CDR1 and CDR2 (germline): SEHNR, FQNEAQ (reference sequence). CDR3 length: 12 amino acids. The CDR3, as DNA: TGTGCCAGCACTCCGGGGAACACTGAAGCTTTCTTT. Encoded protein: CASTPGNTEAFF.

The table lists this clonotype with a few counts. The chain joins TRBV18 to TRBJ1-1, with TRBD1 matching over 9 bases. The CDR3 loop spans 15 amino acids. Trimming at V came to 5 bases and at J to 5 bases, leaving 9 bases not matched to a gene. Germline V gives CDR1 KGHSH, CDR2 LQKENI. The CDR3 DNA reads as TGTGCCAGCTCAAGGGACAGGGTGGTGGAGACTGAAGCTTTCTTT. Translating it yields CASSRDRVVETEAFF.

This chain uses TRBV6-6 with TRBJ2-5; D possibly corresponds to TRBD2 (7 bases). This CDR3 region has 15 residues. Per the germline V gene, CDR1 is MNHNY and CDR2 is SVGAGI (reference sequence). The V end lost 1 base, the J end lost 5 bases, and 14 bases lay between the germline ends. The CDR3 here is CASSYLSGRGETQYF. Here the CDR3 DNA reads TGTGCCAGCAGTTACTTGTCTGGGAGGGGGGAGACCCAGTACTTC.